This T cell receptor (beta chain) was sequenced in a study of T cell repertoires in cytomegalovirus infection (dated by TCRdb to 2018 to 2020). Some background on the complete study: The peptide stimulations were aimed at well-studied HLA-B-restricted epitopes as well as recently identified HLA-C-restricted CMV epitopes, whose presentation resists viral immunomodulation. The HLA type of each donor mattered for the analysis, because public TCR beta signatures pointed to carriage of CMV infection along with the matching HLA type.

Interpreted using the paper, the treatment or condition label stands for: in vitro stimulation with specific CMV peptide epitopes to enrich CMV-specific T cells. These reads were obtained on an Illumina HiSeq 1500. TCRdb itself trimmed the public reads at Q25 with fastp, ran MiXCR and retained productive beta chains. Every entry covers one CDR3 protein and lists the most common genes and DNA from its rows. This sample lists about 830,000 distinct CDR3 sequences; around a third were detected once. Together, the top ten hold 9.5% to 15% of the sample. Overall study outcomes, separate from this receptor: In the ex vivo response, HLA-C-restricted CMV-specific TCR beta clonotypes were dominant, and in two of eight donors the single most frequent clonotype came from this HLA-C-restricted group. In both this cohort and an independent roughly 360-donor cohort, the cumulative frequency of public TCR beta family members distinguished carriers of CMV infection plus the relevant HLA type.

Concerning this clonotype: The specificity of this receptor is unknown. In this CDR3 the conserved last residue, phenylalanine or tryptophan, is missing, so a read error is likely.

The germline V gene sets CDR1 to SGHTA and CDR2 to FQGNSA. The CDR3 extends over 13 residues, inclusive of both ends. The read is trimmed to its CDR3 DNA, 39 bases read in frame from base 1. V and J are truncated by 5 bases and 7 bases respectively, leaving an intervening sequence of 15 bases. This receptor was obtained from a human donor in good health (CMV status not recorded). Some clones in this sample may be carry-over from other donors' samples. The input for sequencing was cultured CD8+ T cells from PBMCs, taken from culture after CMV antigen stimulation. Rearrangement joined TRBV7-2 to TRBJ2-7, and possibly TRBD2, on 5 matching bases. For the CDR3, the sequence is CASSEGTGSEQYD. The nucleotide sequence is TGTGCCAGCAGCGAAGGTACGGGGTCTGAGCAGTACGAC.